The 30 T cell receptor beta chains reported below all come from one sample, sequenced in a study of blood T cells in healthy people across ages. With a J-beta primer mix and a sample-barcoded 5' primer, a second PCR ran about 7 to 11 cycles. TCRdb re-analysed the 5' RACE reads in MiXCR, keeping a single row per CDR3 protein. Here the sample spans 850,000 to 1,000,000 distinct CDR3 sequences, around 48% being singletons. The sample consisted of blood. These receptor sequences come from a man aged 25-40 years in good health.

V is TRBV12-3 or TRBV12-4 and J is TRBJ2-2; possibly TRBD1 for D (6 bases). The V end was cut by 5 bases, the J end by 0 bases, with 10 bases between. The CDR3 loop spans 15 amino acids. Here the CDR3 DNA reads TGTGCCAGCAGTCGAGGGACACCGAACACCGGGGAGCTGTTTTTT. This gives the protein CASSRGTPNTGELFF.

The genes are TRBV29-1 and TRBJ2-1; weak D call: TRBD1 (6 bases). The germline gives CDR1 SQVTM, CDR2 ANQGSEA. Trimming left V 8 bases short and J 7 bases short, with 15 bases between. The CDR3 has 12 residues. DNA for the CDR3: TGCAGCCTCGAGGGGGATAAGAATGAGCAGTTCTTC. Amino acids: CSLEGDKNEQFF.

The V call is TRBV27, the J call TRBJ1-2, with D perhaps matching TRBD1 (6 bases). Germline loops: CDR1 MNHEY, CDR2 SMNVEV (reference sequence). The CDR3 runs to 15 residues. Trimming removed 6 bases at V and 2 bases at J, with 16 bases between. CDR3 sequence reads: CASRLLGGPNYGYTF. CDR3 in DNA: TGTGCCAGCAGACTACTTGGGGGGCCCAACTATGGCTACACCTTC.

Turning to this clonotype: One base away lies a much larger clone, so this may be a sequencing read error. The chain joins TRBV7-2 to TRBJ2-1, with 7 bases fitting TRBD2. The CDR3 spans 14 residues. Germline CDR1 is SGHTA and CDR2 is FQGNSA. The CDR3: CANSLAGLNNEQFF. In DNA form, the CDR3 reads TGTGCCAACAGCTTAGCGGGCCTAAACAATGAGCAGTTCTTC.

This clonotype occurred a few times. V gene TRBV28 combines with J gene TRBJ2-3; unclear D gene. V was trimmed by 5 bases and J by 2 bases, leaving 17 bases between them. This CDR3 is 16 amino acids long. Germline V CDR1 and CDR2: MDHEN, SYDVKM. CDR3 nucleotide sequence: TGTGCCAGCAGTCCTCGGACCGCAAGGGTCACAGATACGCAGTATTTT. Residues: CASSPRTARVTDTQYF. Supplemented by reference TRBV28 and TRBJ2-3, the full variable domain reads DVKVTQSSRYLVKRTGEKVFLECVQDMDHENMFWYRQDPGLGLRLIYFSYDVKMKEKGDIPEGYSVSREKKERFSLILESASTNQTSMYLCASSPRTARVTDTQYFGPGTRLTVL.

This chain connects TRBV20-1 to TRBJ2-2, with a weak D call TRBD1 (6 bases). The V and J ends lost 2 bases and 4 bases respectively, with 11 bases between them. CDR1 and CDR2 from the germline V gene are DFQATT and SNEGSKA (reference sequence). The CDR3 spans 14 residues. The CDR3 spells CSARLTGRTGELFF. The CDR3 DNA reads TGCAGTGCTAGATTAACAGGGCGCACCGGGGAGCTGTTTTTT.

This chain links TRBV7-2 with TRBJ1-2, with 8 bases lining up with TRBD1. Germline V gene data show CDR1 as SGHTA and CDR2 as FQGNSA. V shed 5 bases and J 9 bases; nucleotides not matched to a gene: 5. This CDR3 contains 12 residues. DNA of the CDR3: TGTGCCAGCAGCCCAGGGGGCCGCAGCTACACCTTC. Translation: CASSPGGRSYTF. Filled out from reference TRBV7-2 and TRBJ1-2, the complete variable domain reads GAGVSQSPSNKVTEKGKDVELRCDPISGHTALYWYRQSLGQGLEFLIYFQGNSAPDKSGLPSDRFSAERTGGSVSTLTIQRTQQEDSAVYLCASSPGGRSYTFGSGTRLTVV.

There are a few counts of this clonotype. The chain links TRBV7-2 to TRBJ2-3; D is possibly TRBD2 (6 bases). Trimming left V 5 bases short and J 0 bases short, with 12 bases between. CDR3 length: 15 amino acids. CDR1 is SGHTA, CDR2 FQGNSA, per germline. The CDR3 is CASSLLRGSTDTQYF. DNA for the CDR3: TGTGCCAGCAGCCTGTTACGGGGGAGCACAGATACGCAGTATTTT. The full variable domain, its missing parts supplied by reference TRBV7-2 and TRBJ2-3, is GAGVSQSPSNKVTEKGKDVELRCDPISGHTALYWYRQSLGQGLEFLIYFQGNSAPDKSGLPSDRFSAERTGGSVSTLTIQRTQQEDSAVYLCASSLLRGSTDTQYFGPGTRLTVL.

This clonotype was seen many times. This chain joins TRBV7-9 and TRBJ2-3, with 9 bases fitting TRBD1. V was pared by 4 bases and J by 8 bases, with 22 bases of the junction left unmatched. The germline V gene has CDR1 SEHNR and CDR2 FQNEAQ (reference sequence). This CDR3 comprises 19 residues. CDR3 loop: CASSYLQTTGGGLTFTQYF. CDR3 nucleotide sequence: TGTGCCAGCAGCTACCTGCAGACTACAGGGGGCGGTCTGACTTTTACGCAGTATTTT.

This clonotype came up a few times. The chain joins TRBV20-1 to TRBJ2-1; TRBD2 agrees at 11 bases. The CDR3 loop spans 15 amino acids. The junction had 7 bases not matched to a gene; V was cut back by 3 bases and J by 6 bases. The germline V gene has CDR1 DFQATT and CDR2 SNEGSKA (reference sequence). As DNA, the CDR3 is TGCAGTGCTAGGCTTACTAGCGGGGGAACCAATGAGCAGTTCTTC. Encoded protein: CSARLTSGGTNEQFF.

The rearrangement links TRBV27 to TRBJ2-7; D unresolved. Germline lookup yields CDR1 MNHEY and CDR2 SMNVEV (reference sequence). V lost 2 bases and J lost 7, with 9 bases in between. This CDR3 spans 12 amino acids. The CDR3 loop reads CASSLQDGEQYF. As DNA, the CDR3 is TGTGCCAGCAGTTTACAGGACGGAGAGCAGTACTTC.

This clonotype turned up a few times. The CDR3 spells CASSEDYRGGDNEKLFF. The CDR3 region has the DNA TGTGCCAGCAGTGAAGATTACAGGGGAGGGGATAATGAAAAACTGTTTTTT. This chain connects TRBV25-1 to TRBJ1-4; 7 bases agree with TRBD1. Germline CDR1 reads MGHDK; CDR2 reads SYGVNS. With 2 bases clipped from V and 4 bases from J, the junction kept 10 bases outside the gene matches. This CDR3 contains 17 residues.

This chain joins TRBV6-5 and TRBJ2-7, with D possibly matching TRBD1 (5 bases). CDR1 is MNHEY, CDR2 SVGAGI, per germline. Trimming cost V 10 bases and J 2 bases, with 15 bases left between them. The CDR3 is 13 amino acids. Written as DNA, the CDR3 is TGTGCCATCCGAGGAGACAGCCCCTACGAGCAGTACTTC. Translation gives CAIRGDSPYEQYF.

A few counts support this clonotype. The chain carries TRBV11-3 and TRBJ2-2, with 9 bases identical to TRBD1. The V gene end was trimmed by 0 bases and the J gene end by 6 bases; junction bases not matched to a gene: 2. The CDR3 length is 15 residues. From germline, CDR1 is SGHNT and CDR2 YENEEA. CDR3 residues: CASSLEGTGPGELFF. The CDR3 DNA follows: TGTGCCAGCAGCTTAGAGGGGACAGGGCCCGGGGAGCTGTTTTTT.

This clonotype occurred once. The gene calls are TRBV18 and TRBJ2-3; D may be TRBD1 or TRBD2 (5 bases each). V lost 6 bases and J lost 0, with 16 bases in between. Germline values: CDR1 KGHSH, CDR2 LQKENI. The CDR3 runs 16 residues. CDR3 nucleotide sequence: TGTGCCAGCTCCCCCCTTGGGACCACTAGCACAGATACGCAGTATTTT. This encodes CASSPLGTTSTDTQYF.

The chain uses TRBV6-6 and TRBJ1-5; 7 positions agree with TRBD1. The germline V gene encodes CDR1 MNHNY and CDR2 SVGAGI (reference sequence). V gave up 7 bases and J gave up 7 bases; unmatched junction bases: 10. This CDR3 comprises 14 residues. This chain's CDR3 is CASIPDRDGQPQHF. CDR3 coding DNA: TGTGCCAGCATCCCCGACAGGGACGGACAGCCCCAGCATTTT.

In its sample, this clonotype was seen many times. The gene calls are TRBV10-3 and TRBJ2-7, with D hard to call. Trimming left V 3 bases short and J 3 bases short, with 9 bases between. The germline gives CDR1 ENHRY, CDR2 SYGVKD. The CDR3 consists of 13 residues. The CDR3 sequence: CAISDTEDYEQYF. CDR3 nucleotide sequence: TGTGCCATCAGTGATACAGAGGACTACGAGCAGTACTTC.

The V gene is TRBV6-5, the J gene TRBJ2-3; TRBD2 matches 9 bases. The CDR3 is made up of 16 amino acids. CDR1 is MNHEY, CDR2 SVGAGI, per germline. Trimming cost V 0 bases and J 6 bases; bases outside gene matches: 7. The CDR3: CASSYSSGGGPDTQYF. The DNA of the CDR3 is TGTGCCAGCAGTTACTCTAGCGGGGGAGGTCCTGATACGCAGTATTTT.

V is TRBV12-3 or TRBV12-4 and J is TRBJ2-7; D remains unclear. There are 12 residues in the CDR3. Trimming pared 5 bases from V and 5 bases from J, leaving 10 bases between. CDR3 amino acids: CASSPERNEQYF. The CDR3 DNA reads as TGTGCCAGCAGTCCCGAGAGGAACGAGCAGTACTTC.

This chain connects TRBV27 to TRBJ2-5; TRBD1 might be the D (7 bases). V lost 7 bases to trimming and J lost 8 bases, with 17 bases between them. The CDR3 loop spans 13 amino acids. Per germline, CDR1 MNHEY and CDR2 SMNVEV (reference sequence). CDR3 region: CASTRQGGGTQYF. For the CDR3, the DNA is TGTGCCAGCACCAGACAGGGAGGAGGAACCCAGTACTTC.

This clonotype was counted many times. V gene TRBV4-2 combines with J gene TRBJ1-1; D unclear. This CDR3 has 16 residues. V gave up 2 bases and J gave up 5 bases, with 18 bases separating them. Per germline, CDR1 LGHNA and CDR2 YNFKEQ. The CDR3 protein is CASSQPGVGIRTEAFF. The CDR3 bases are TGTGCCAGCAGCCAACCCGGCGTCGGAATCAGGACTGAAGCTTTCTTT.

The chain has TRBV2 and TRBJ2-3; TRBD2 agrees at 9 bases. The ends lost 8 bases at V and 5 bases at J; junction bases unmatched: 5. The CDR3 covers 13 residues. Germline V gives CDR1 SNHLY, CDR2 FYNNEI. As DNA, the CDR3 is TGTGCCAGCTTAGCGGGGGTGATAGATACGCAGTATTTT. Protein: CASLAGVIDTQYF.

This clonotype was counted between two and nine times. V is TRBV7-2 and J is TRBJ1-2; no definite D call. V dropped 0 bases and J dropped 6 bases, with 11 bases sitting between them. The germline CDR1 and CDR2 sequences are SGHTA and FQGNSA. The CDR3 is 14 residues long. Written as DNA, the CDR3 is TGTGCCAGCAGCTTAGCTGTGGCTAGGGATGGCTACACCTTC. Translation gives CASSLAVARDGYTF.

This clonotype was recorded at least ten times. The chain has TRBV10-3 and TRBJ1-2; D not certain. The CDR3 extends over 11 amino acids. Trimming stripped 8 bases from V and 3 bases from J, with 7 bases between. Germline-derived CDR1 and CDR2 are ENHRY and SYGVKD. The CDR3 sequence: CAIGRDYGYTF. CDR3 nucleotide sequence: TGTGCCATCGGTAGAGACTATGGCTACACCTTC.

The V gene is TRBV5-1, the J gene TRBJ2-3; no clear D gene. Trimming left V 1 base short and J 2 bases short, with 14 bases between. The CDR3 runs to 16 residues. In germline, CDR1 is SGHRS, CDR2 YFSETQ. The DNA for the CDR3 is TGCGCCAGCAGCTTGCAGTCGAGTCCAATCACAGATACGCAGTATTTT. Translating it yields CASSLQSSPITDTQYF.

This chain's CDR3 is CASLRDRGYNEQFF. As DNA, the CDR3 is TGCGCCAGCCTCCGGGACAGGGGTTACAATGAGCAGTTCTTC. The genes are TRBV5-1 and TRBJ2-1, with TRBD1 matching over 10 bases. The V gene's germline CDR1 is SGHRS and CDR2 YFSETQ. The ends lost 7 bases at V and 4 bases at J; junction bases unmatched: 5. This CDR3 has 14 amino acids.

The V call is TRBV4-1, the J call TRBJ1-1; no clear D. The V and J ends lost 4 bases and 5 bases respectively, with 11 bases between them. This CDR3 has 13 residues. Looked up from germline, CDR1 is MGHRA and CDR2 is YSYEKL. The CDR3 region is CASSRPAGTEAFF. CDR3 in DNA: TGCGCCAGCAGCCGACCGGCGGGAACTGAAGCTTTCTTT.

This clonotype was detected only a few times. The gene calls are TRBV6-2 or TRBV6-3 and TRBJ2-1; no reliable D call. Looked up from germline, CDR1 is MNHEY and CDR2 is SVGEGT. V gave up 4 bases and J gave up 11 bases, with 12 bases separating them. The CDR3 has 12 amino acids. CDR3 sequence reads: CASSSTGLKQFF. Written as DNA, the CDR3 is TGTGCCAGCAGTTCCACGGGTCTAAAGCAGTTCTTC.

This clonotype has a handful of counts. The rearrangement uses TRBV7-9 and TRBJ2-5; D might be TRBD2 (5 bases). CDR1 and CDR2 from the germline V gene are SEHNR and FQNEAQ (reference sequence). This CDR3 contains 15 residues. The V and J ends lost 6 bases and 1 base respectively, with 15 bases between them. In DNA, the CDR3 is TGTGCCAGCAGTCCGAGGCACGGGGTCCAAGAGACCCAGTACTTC. It yields the protein CASSPRHGVQETQYF. Drawing the rest from reference TRBV7-9 and TRBJ2-5, the complete variable domain is DTGVSQNPRHKITKRGQNVTFRCDPISEHNRLYWYRQTLGQGPEFLTYFQNEAQLEKSRLLSDRFSAERPKGSFSTLEIQRTEQGDSAMYLCASSPRHGVQETQYFGPGTRLLVL.

This clonotype showed up just a few times. V and J are TRBV20-1 and TRBJ2-5; no definite D call. Looked up from germline, CDR1 is DFQATT and CDR2 is SNEGSKA (reference sequence). The CDR3 consists of 10 residues. With 1 base removed from V and 11 bases from J, the gap between germline ends came to 8 bases. The DNA for the CDR3 is TGCAGTGCTAGAGTCAATGAGCAGTACTTC. Protein sequence: CSARVNEQYF.